This TCR beta chain was identified in a study of CD4 and CD8 cells across lung adenocarcinoma regions. MiXCR, applied by TCRdb to the PCR reads, yields one record per CDR3 protein. The sample includes some 3,500 distinct CDR3 sequences, around 65% seen only once; the top ten take 18%. Localized lung adenocarcinoma, a non-small cell lung cancer, affected the donors. Trimming took 4 bases from V and 3 from J, leaving 15 bases between them. This CDR3 has 15 amino acids. The germline V gene encodes CDR1 SGHAT and CDR2 FQNNGV. The sample comprised CD4+ T cells from the margin of a lung tumor. The chain combines TRBV11-2 with TRBJ1-1; D remains ambiguous. The receptor was isolated from a female donor with lung adenocarcinoma. The CD4 and CD8 labels of this study may be unreliable. CDR3 loop: CASSSHRGGYTEAFF. The CDR3 nucleotides read TGTGCCAGCAGCTCCCATAGAGGTGGCTACACTGAAGCTTTCTTT. Full variable domain (outside the CDR3, taken from reference TRBV11-2 and TRBJ1-1): EAGVAQSPRYKIIEKRQSVAFWCNPISGHATLYWYQQILGQGPKLLIQFQNNGVVDDSQLPKDRFSAERLKGVDSTLKIQPAKLEDSAVYLCASSSHRGGYTEAFFGQGTRLTVV.